This T cell receptor beta chain was identified during a study of shared clonotypes between healthy human individuals. Whole-study results and caveats: Incompleteness in sorted-subset sequencing, despite large depth, was shown by rarefaction.

CDR1 is SGDLS and CDR2 is YYNGEE in the germline V gene. The CDR3 has 18 residues. V was pared by 2 bases and J by 0 bases, with 10 bases of the junction left unmatched. About this clone: The antigen is not known.

A CD45RA+ naive subset and a CD45RA-negative memory subset were split from CD4+ cells. Data came from immunoSEQ multiplex PCR; TCRdb stores just in-frame clones and leaves some out. Among roughly 1,500,000 clones listed, 95% to 99% were seen once. The sample was naive CD4+ T cells sorted from blood. The subset denotes: CD45RA+ positively selected. The J gene is TRBJ2-2, the V gene TRBV9; 7 bases agree with TRBD1. The sequence was obtained from a man aged 25-45 years in good health. The chain's CDR3 is CASSVLSGQVTNTGELFF. As DNA, the CDR3 is TGTGCCAGCAGCGTTCTATCTGGACAGGTTACGAACACCGGGGAGCTGTTTTTT.